These T cell receptor beta chains were read from a single sample in a study of blood T cell repertoires in COVID-19. TCRdb's table, derived via immunoSEQ multiplex PCR, lists solely in-frame clones and lacks some. Altogether hundreds of thousands of clones are present, approximately 87% being singletons, with the ten largest covering over 1.2%. What was sequenced was peripheral blood. These receptors were obtained from a woman between 35 and 50 years old who had recovered from COVID-19. Both conserved end residues are part of each CDR3. Each record gives: CDR3 length, V gene, J gene, CDR3 protein.

CDR3 length: 17
V gene: TRBV9
J gene: TRBJ2-3
CDR3 protein: CASSVGASGGPQDTQYF

CDR3 length: 13
V gene: TRBV12-3/TRBV12-4
J gene: TRBJ2-7
CDR3 protein: CASSPGQGRGQYF

CDR3 length: 15
V gene: TRBV3-1/TRBV3-2
J gene: TRBJ2-3
CDR3 protein: CASSQWDIPTDTQYF

CDR3 length: 12
V gene: TRBV12-3/TRBV12-4
J gene: TRBJ2-5
CDR3 protein: CASSFIPETQYF

CDR3 length: 15
V gene: TRBV5-4
J gene: TRBJ2-4
CDR3 protein: CASSFSGTGENIQYF

CDR3 length: 12
V gene: TRBV29-1
J gene: TRBJ1-2
CDR3 protein: CSAVRQTDGYTF

CDR3 length: 13
V gene: TRBV9
J gene: TRBJ2-1
CDR3 protein: CASSVRFEGEQFF

CDR3 length: 17
V gene: TRBV18
J gene: TRBJ2-3
CDR3 protein: CASSPLGSGGVGDTQYF

CDR3 length: 16
V gene: TRBV30
J gene: TRBJ2-2
CDR3 protein: CAWRDSGGIVPGELFF

CDR3 length: 17
V gene: TRBV2
J gene: TRBJ2-2
CDR3 protein: CASSLPGDRGPTGELFF

CDR3 length: 15
V gene: TRBV4-1
J gene: TRBJ2-5
CDR3 protein: CASSQGPGRGETQYF

CDR3 length: 15
V gene: TRBV19
J gene: TRBJ1-1
CDR3 protein: CASSIRAGENTEAFF

CDR3 length: 13
V gene: TRBV29-1
J gene: TRBJ1-2
CDR3 protein: CSVERTRGYGYTF

CDR3 length: 13
V gene: TRBV12-3/TRBV12-4
J gene: TRBJ2-7
CDR3 protein: CASRWGQYYEQYF

CDR3 length: 14
V gene: TRBV18
J gene: TRBJ2-7
CDR3 protein: CASSPGTGDYEQYF

CDR3 length: 13
V gene: TRBV2
J gene: TRBJ2-5
CDR3 protein: CASSEGLEGTQYF